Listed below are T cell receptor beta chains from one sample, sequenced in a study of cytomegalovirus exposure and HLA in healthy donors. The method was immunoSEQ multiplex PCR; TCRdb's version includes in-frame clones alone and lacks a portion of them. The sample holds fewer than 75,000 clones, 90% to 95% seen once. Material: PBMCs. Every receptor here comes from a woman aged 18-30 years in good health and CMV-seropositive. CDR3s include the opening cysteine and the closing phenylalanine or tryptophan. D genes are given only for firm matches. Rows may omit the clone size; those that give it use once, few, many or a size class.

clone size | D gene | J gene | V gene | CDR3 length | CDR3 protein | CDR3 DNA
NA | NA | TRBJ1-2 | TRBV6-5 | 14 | CASSPQSGNYGYTF | TGTGCCAGCAGCCCTCAGTCGGGGAACTATGGCTACACCTTC
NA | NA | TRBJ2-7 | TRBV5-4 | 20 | CASSSETGGKGERPSYEQYF | TGTGCCAGCAGCTCTGAAACCGGGGGGAAGGGGGAGCGCCCTTCCTACGAGCAGTACTTC
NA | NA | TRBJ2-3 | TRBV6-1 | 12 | CASRWLEATQYF | TGTGCCAGCAGATGGCTGGAGGCGACTCAGTATTTT
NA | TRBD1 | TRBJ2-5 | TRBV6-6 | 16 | CASSLNTPDRAETQYF | TGTGCCAGCAGCTTAAACACTCCGGACAGGGCGGAGACCCAGTACTTC
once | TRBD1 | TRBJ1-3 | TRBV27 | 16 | CASSQGQAASGNTIYF | TGTGCCAGCAGTCAAGGACAGGCGGCCTCTGGAAACACCATATATTTT
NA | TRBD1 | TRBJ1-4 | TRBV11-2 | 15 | CASSWRQGAGEKLFF | TGTGCCAGCAGCTGGAGGCAGGGGGCGGGTGAAAAACTGTTTTTT
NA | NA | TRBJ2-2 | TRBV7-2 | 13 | CASPRGVPGELFF | TGTGCCAGTCCCCGCGGGGTTCCCGGGGAGCTGTTTTTT
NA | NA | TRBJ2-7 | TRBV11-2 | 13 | CASSLEAPTEQYF | TGTGCCAGCAGCTTGGAGGCGCCTACCGAGCAGTACTTC
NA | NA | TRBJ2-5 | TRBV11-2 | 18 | CASSLDRLALALMETQYF | TGTGCCAGCAGCTTAGATCGGTTGGCTCTAGCGCTGATGGAGACCCAGTACTTC
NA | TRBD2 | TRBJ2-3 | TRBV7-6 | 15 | CASSLTSGAVYTQYF | TGTGCCAGCAGCCTGACTAGCGGGGCGGTGTATACGCAGTATTTT
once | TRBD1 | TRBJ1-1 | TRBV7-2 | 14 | CASSLDRGKTEAFF | TGTGCCAGCAGCTTAGACAGGGGCAAGACTGAAGCTTTCTTT